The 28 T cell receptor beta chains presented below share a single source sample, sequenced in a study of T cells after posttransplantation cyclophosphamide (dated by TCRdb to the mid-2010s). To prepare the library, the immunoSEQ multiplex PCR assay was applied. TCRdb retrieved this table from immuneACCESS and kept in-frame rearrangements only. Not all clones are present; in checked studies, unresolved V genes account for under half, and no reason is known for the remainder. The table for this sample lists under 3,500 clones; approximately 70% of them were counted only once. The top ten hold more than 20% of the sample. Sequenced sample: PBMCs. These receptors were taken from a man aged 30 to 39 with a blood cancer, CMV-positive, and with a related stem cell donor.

CDR3: CASSIVGGNTEAFF. The CDR3 DNA follows: TGTGCCAGTAGTATAGTAGGCGGGAACACTGAAGCTTTCTTT. The chain has TRBV19 and TRBJ1-1; unclear D gene. V lost 1 base and J 1 base, leaving 7 bases between the germline ends. Germline V gives CDR1 LNHDA, CDR2 SQIVND (reference sequence). The CDR3 is 14 residues long.

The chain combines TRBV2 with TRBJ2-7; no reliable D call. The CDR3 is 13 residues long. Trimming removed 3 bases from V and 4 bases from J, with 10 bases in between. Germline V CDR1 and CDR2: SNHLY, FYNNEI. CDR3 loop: CASSDISIYEQYF. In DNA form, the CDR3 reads TGTGCCAGCAGTGACATTTCAATTTACGAGCAGTACTTC.

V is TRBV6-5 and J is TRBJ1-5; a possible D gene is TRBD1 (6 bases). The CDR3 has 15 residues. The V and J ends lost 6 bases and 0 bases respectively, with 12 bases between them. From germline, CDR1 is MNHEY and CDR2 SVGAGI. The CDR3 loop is CASRSDRYSNQPQHF. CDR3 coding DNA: TGTGCCAGCAGATCAGACAGGTATAGCAATCAGCCCCAGCATTTT.

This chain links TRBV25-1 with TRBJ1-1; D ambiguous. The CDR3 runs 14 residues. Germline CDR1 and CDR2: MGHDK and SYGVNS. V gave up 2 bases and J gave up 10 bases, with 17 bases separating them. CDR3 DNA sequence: TGTGCCAGCAGTGAAAATACGAGGGTTGCGGGAGCTTTCTTT. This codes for CASSENTRVAGAFF.

CDR3 DNA sequence: TGTGCCAGCAGTCCGGGAAGGGGCAGGGGGGACGAGCAGTACTTC. Translating it yields CASSPGRGRGDEQYF. V gene TRBV27 combines with J gene TRBJ2-7; D is perhaps TRBD1 (7 bases). The ends were cut back, 5 bases at V and 5 bases at J, with 19 bases in the middle. CDR3 length: 15 amino acids. In germline, CDR1 is MNHEY, CDR2 SMNVEV (reference sequence).

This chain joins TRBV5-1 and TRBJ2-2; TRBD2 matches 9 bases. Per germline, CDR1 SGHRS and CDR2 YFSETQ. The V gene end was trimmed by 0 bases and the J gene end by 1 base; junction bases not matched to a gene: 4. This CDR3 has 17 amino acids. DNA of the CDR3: TGCGCCAGCAGCTTGGCCGGACTAGCGCTGAACACCGGGGAGCTGTTTTTT. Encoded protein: CASSLAGLALNTGELFF. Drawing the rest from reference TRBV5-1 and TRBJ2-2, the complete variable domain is KAGVTQTPRYLIKTRGQQVTLSCSPISGHRSVSWYQQTPGQGLQFLFEYFSETQRNKGNFPGRFSGRQFSNSRSEMNVSTLELGDSALYLCASSLAGLALNTGELFFGEGSRLTVL.

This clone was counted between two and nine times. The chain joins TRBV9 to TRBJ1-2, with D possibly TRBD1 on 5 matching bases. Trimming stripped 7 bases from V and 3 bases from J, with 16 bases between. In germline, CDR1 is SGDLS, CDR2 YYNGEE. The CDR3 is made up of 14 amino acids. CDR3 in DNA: TGTGCCAGCGGGGCTGGGGTTTTAGACTATGGCTACACCTTC. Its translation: CASGAGVLDYGYTF.

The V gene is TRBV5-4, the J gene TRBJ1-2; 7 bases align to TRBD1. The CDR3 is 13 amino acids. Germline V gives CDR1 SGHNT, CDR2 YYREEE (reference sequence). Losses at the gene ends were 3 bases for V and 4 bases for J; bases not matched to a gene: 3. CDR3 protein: CASSSGQVYGYTF. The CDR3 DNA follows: TGTGCCAGCAGCTCCGGACAGGTCTATGGCTACACCTTC.

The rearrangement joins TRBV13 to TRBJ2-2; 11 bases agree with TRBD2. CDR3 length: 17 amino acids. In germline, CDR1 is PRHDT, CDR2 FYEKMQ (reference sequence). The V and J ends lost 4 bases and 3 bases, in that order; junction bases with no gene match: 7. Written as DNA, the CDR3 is TGTGCCAGCAGCTCCACTAGCGGGGGCTTTCACACCGGGGAGCTGTTTTTT. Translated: CASSSTSGGFHTGELFF. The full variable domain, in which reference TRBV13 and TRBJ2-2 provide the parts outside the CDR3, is AAGVIQSPRHLIKEKRETATLKCYPIPRHDTVYWYQQGPGQDPQFLISFYEKMQSDKGSIPDRFSAQQFSDYHSELNMSSLELGDSALYFCASSSTSGGFHTGELFFGEGSRLTVL.

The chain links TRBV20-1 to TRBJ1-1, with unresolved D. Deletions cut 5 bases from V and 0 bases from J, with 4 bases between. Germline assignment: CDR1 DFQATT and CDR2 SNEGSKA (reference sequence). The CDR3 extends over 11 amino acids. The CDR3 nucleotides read TGCAGTGCTCAGATGAACACTGAAGCTTTCTTT. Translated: CSAQMNTEAFF.

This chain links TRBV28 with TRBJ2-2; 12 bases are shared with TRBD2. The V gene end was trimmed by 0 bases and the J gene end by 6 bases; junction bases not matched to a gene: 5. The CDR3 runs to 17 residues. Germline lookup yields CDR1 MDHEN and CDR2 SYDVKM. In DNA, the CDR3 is TGTGCCAGCAGTTTATGGGAACTAGCGGGGGGCCCCGGGGAGCTGTTTTTT. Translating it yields CASSLWELAGGPGELFF.

CDR3 region: CASSLLSGETQYF. DNA for the CDR3: TGTGCCAGCTCACTCTTAAGCGGGGAGACCCAGTACTTC. The rearrangement links TRBV18 to TRBJ2-5, with a weak D call TRBD2 (6 bases). V gave up 4 bases and J gave up 5 bases, with 11 bases separating them. CDR3 length: 13 amino acids. Germline CDR1 is KGHSH and CDR2 is LQKENI. Complete variable domain (other parts from reference TRBV18 and TRBJ2-5): NAGVMQNPRHLVRRRGQEARLRCSPMKGHSHVYWYRQLPEEGLKFMVYLQKENIIDESGMPKERFSAEFPKEGPSILRIQQVVRGDSAAYFCASSLLSGETQYFGPGTRLLVL.

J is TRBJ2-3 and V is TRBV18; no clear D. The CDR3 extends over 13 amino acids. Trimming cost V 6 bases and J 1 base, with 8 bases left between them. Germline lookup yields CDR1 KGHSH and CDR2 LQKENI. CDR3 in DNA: TGTGCCAGCTCGTTTCAGGGCACAGATACGCAGTATTTT. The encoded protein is CASSFQGTDTQYF.

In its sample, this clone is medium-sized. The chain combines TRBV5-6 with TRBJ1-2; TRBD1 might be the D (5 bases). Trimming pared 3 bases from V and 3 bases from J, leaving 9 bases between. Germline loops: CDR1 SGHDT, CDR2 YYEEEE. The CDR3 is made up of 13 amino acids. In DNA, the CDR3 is TGTGCCAGCAGCTCCCAGGGCGACTATGGCTACACCTTC. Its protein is CASSSQGDYGYTF.

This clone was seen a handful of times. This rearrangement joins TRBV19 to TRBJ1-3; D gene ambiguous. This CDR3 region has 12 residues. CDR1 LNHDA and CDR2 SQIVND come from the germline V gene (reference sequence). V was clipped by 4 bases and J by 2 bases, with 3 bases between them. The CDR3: CASSTTGNTIYF. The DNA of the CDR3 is TGTGCCAGTAGTACCACTGGAAACACCATATATTTT.

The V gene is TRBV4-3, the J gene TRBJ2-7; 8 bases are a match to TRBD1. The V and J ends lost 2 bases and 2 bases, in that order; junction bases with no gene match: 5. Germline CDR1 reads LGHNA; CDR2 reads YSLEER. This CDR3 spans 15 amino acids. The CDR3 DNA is TGCGCCAGCAGCCAACTGACGGACAGGGCCTACGAGCAGTACTTC. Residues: CASSQLTDRAYEQYF.

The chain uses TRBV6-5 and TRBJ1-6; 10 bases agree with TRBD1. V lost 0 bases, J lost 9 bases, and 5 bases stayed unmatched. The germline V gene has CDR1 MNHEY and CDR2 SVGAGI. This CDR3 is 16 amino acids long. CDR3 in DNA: TGTGCCAGCAGTTACTCAGATGGGACAGGGGTTTCACCCCTCCACTTT. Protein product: CASSYSDGTGVSPLHF.

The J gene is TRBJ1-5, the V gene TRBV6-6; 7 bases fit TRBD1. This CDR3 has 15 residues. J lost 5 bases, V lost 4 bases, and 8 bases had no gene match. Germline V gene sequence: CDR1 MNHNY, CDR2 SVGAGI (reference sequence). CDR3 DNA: TGTGCCAGCAGTTTAAGGGGGCTCGGCGATCAGCCCCAGCATTTT. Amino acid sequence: CASSLRGLGDQPQHF.

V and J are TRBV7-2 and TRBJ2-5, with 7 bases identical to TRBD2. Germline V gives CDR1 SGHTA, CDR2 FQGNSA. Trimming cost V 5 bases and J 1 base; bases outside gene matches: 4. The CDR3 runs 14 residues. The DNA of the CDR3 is TGTGCCAGCAGCATCCCTAGCGGCCAAGAGACCCAGTACTTC. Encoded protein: CASSIPSGQETQYF.

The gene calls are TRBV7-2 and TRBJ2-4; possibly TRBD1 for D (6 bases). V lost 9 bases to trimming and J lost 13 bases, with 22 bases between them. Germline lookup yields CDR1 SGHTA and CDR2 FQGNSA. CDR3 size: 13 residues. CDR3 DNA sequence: TGTGCCAGTAGAAACAGGGCCCCCCTGCCCCAGTACTTC. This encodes CASRNRAPLPQYF. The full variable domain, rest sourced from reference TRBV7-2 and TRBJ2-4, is GAGVSQSPSNKVTEKGKDVELRCDPISGHTALYWYRQSLGQGLEFLIYFQGNSAPDKSGLPSDRFSAERTGGSVSTLTIQRTQQEDSAVYLCASRNRAPLPQYFGAGTRLSVL.

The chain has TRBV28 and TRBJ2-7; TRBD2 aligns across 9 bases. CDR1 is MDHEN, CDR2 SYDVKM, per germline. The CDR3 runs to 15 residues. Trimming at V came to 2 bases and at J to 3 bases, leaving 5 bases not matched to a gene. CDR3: CASSLRSGRYYEQYF. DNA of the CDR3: TGTGCCAGCAGTTTACGTAGCGGGAGATACTACGAGCAGTACTTC.

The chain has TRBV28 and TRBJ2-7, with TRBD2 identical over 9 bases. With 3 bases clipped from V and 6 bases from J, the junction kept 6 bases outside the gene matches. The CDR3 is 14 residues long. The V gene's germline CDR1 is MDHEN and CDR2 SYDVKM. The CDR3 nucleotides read TGTGCCAGCAGTTTCGGGCTAGCGGGGATCGAGCAGTACTTC. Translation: CASSFGLAGIEQYF.

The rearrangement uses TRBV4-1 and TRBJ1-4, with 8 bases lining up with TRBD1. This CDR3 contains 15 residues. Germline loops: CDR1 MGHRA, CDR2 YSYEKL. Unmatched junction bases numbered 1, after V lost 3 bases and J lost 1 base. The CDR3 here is CASSQDRETNEKLFF. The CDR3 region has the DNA TGCGCCAGCAGCCAGGACAGGGAAACTAATGAAAAACTGTTTTTT.

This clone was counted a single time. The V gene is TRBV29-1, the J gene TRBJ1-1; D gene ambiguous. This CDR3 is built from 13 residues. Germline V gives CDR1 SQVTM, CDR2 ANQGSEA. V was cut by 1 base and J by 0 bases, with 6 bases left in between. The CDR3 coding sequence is TGCAGCGTTGAAGGCAGGCTGAACACTGAAGCTTTCTTT. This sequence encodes CSVEGRLNTEAFF.

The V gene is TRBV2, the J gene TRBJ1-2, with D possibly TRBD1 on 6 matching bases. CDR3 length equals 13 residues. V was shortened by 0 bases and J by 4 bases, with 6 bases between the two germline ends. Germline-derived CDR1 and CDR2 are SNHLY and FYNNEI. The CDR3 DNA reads TGTGCCAGCAGTGAAGCAGGGGGCTATGGCTACACCTTC. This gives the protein CASSEAGGYGYTF.

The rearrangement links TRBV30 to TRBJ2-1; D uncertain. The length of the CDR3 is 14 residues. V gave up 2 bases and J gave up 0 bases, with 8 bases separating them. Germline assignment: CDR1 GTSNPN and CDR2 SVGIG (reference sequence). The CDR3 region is CAWSYLSSYNEQFF. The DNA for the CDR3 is TGTGCCTGGAGTTATCTGAGCTCCTACAATGAGCAGTTCTTC.

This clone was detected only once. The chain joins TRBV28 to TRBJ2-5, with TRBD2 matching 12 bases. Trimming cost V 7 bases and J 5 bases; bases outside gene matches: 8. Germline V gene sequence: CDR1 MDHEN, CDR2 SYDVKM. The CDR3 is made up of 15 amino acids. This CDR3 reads CASTPHLAGGETQYF. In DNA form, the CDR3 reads TGTGCCAGCACCCCTCACCTAGCGGGAGGGGAGACCCAGTACTTC. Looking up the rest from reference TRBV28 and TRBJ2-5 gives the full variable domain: DVKVTQSSRYLVKRTGEKVFLECVQDMDHENMFWYRQDPGLGLRLIYFSYDVKMKEKGDIPEGYSVSREKKERFSLILESASTNQTSMYLCASTPHLAGGETQYFGPGTRLLVL.

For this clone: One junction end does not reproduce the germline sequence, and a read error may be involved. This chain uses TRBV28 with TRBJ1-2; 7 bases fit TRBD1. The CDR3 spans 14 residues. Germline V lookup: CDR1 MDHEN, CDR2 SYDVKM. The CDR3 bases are TGTGCCGGCAGTGAATACAGGGGCCACTATGGCTACACCTTC. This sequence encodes CAGSEYRGHYGYTF.